The subject of this entry is one T cell receptor (beta chain). The antigen remains undetermined. Several immunoSEQ plates held equal portions of the genomic DNA taken from each subset. TCRdb keeps only in-frame clones here, not all; method: immunoSEQ multiplex PCR. The sample lists roughly 2,000,000 clones; approximately 94% were seen once. The data derive from a study of shared clonotypes between healthy human individuals. Naive CD8 cells were CD45RO-negative, positively selected for CCR7, excluding terminally differentiated effector memory CD45RA+ cells. Study outcomes and limitations: Large sequencing depth failed to make sorted-subset sequencing complete, rarefaction showed. Unshared clonotypes carried lower generation probabilities than those common to all four donors.

The source of this sequence is a man between 18 and 29 years old in good health. The material sequenced was naive CD8+ T cells sorted from blood.

DNA for the CDR3: TGTGCCAGCAGCTTTTTCGGGGGGTACCAAGAGACCCAGTACTTC. Translated: CASSFFGGYQETQYF. J is TRBJ2-5 and V is TRBV7-9, with 7 bases lining up with TRBD2. The CDR3 extends over 15 amino acids. V shed 3 bases and J 0 bases; nucleotides not matched to a gene: 4. Germline V CDR1 and CDR2: SEHNR, FQNEAQ (reference sequence).